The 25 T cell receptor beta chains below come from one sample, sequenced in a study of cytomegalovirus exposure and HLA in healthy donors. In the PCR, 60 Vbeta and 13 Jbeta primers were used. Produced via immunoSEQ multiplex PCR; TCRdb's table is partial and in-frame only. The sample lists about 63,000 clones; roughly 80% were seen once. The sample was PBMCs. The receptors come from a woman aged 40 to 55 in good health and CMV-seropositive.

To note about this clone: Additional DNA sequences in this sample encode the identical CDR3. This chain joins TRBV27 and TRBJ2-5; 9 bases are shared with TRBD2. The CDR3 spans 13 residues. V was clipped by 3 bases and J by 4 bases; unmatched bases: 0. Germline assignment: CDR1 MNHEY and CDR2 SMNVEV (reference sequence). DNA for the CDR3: TGTGCCAGCAGTTTGGGACTAGCAGAGACCCAGTACTTC. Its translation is CASSLGLAETQYF.

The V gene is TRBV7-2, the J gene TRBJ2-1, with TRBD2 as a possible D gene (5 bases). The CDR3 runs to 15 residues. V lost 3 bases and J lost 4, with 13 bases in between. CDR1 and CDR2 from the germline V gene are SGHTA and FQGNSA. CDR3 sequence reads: CASSFTGSKYNEQFF. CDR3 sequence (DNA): TGTGCCAGCAGCTTTACGGGGAGTAAGTACAATGAGCAGTTCTTC.

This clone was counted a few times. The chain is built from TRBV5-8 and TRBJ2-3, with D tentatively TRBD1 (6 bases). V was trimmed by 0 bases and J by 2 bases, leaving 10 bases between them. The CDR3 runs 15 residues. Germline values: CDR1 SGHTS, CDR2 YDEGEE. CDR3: CASSLGDTTTDTQYF. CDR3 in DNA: TGTGCCAGCAGCTTGGGGGACACGACCACAGATACGCAGTATTTT. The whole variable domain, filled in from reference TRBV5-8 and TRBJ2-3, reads EAGVTQSPTHLIKTRGQQATLRCSPISGHTSVYWYQQALGLGLQFLLWYDEGEERNRGNFPPRFSGRQFPNYSSELNVNALELEDSALYLCASSLGDTTTDTQYFGPGTRLTVL.

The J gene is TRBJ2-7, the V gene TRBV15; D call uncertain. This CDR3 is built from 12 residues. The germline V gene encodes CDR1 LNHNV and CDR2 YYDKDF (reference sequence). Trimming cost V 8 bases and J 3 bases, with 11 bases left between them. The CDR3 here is CATPERNYEQYF. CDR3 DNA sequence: TGTGCCACCCCGGAGCGCAACTACGAGCAGTACTTC.

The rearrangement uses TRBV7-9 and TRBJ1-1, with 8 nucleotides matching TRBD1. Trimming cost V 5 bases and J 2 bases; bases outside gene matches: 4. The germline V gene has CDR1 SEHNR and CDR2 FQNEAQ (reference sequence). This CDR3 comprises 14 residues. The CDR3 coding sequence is TGTGCCAGCAGCATACAGGGGGGAAACACTGAAGCTTTCTTT. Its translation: CASSIQGGNTEAFF.

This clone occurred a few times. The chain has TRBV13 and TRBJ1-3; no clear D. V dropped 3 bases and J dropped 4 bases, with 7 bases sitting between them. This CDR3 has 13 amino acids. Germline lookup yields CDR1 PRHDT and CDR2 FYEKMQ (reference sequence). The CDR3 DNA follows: TGTGCCAGCAGCTTTACATCCGGAAACACCATATATTTT. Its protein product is CASSFTSGNTIYF.

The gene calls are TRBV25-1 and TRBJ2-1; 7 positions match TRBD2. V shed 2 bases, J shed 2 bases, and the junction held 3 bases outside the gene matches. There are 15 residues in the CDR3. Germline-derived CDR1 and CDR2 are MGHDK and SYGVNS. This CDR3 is CASSEGAGPYNEQFF. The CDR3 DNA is TGTGCCAGCAGTGAAGGAGCGGGGCCCTACAATGAGCAGTTCTTC.

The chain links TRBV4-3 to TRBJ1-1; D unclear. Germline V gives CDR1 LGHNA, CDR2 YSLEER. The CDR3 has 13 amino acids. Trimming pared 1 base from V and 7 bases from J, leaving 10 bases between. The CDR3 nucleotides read TGCGCCAGCAGCCAAGCTGCAGGAATTGAAGCTTTCTTT. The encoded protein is CASSQAAGIEAFF.

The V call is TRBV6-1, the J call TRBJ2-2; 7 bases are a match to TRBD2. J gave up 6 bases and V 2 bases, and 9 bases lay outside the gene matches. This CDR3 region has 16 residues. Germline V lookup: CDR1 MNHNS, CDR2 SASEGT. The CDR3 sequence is CASSEREWAGAGELFF. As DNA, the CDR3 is TGTGCCAGCAGTGAAAGGGAGTGGGCGGGGGCCGGGGAGCTGTTTTTT.

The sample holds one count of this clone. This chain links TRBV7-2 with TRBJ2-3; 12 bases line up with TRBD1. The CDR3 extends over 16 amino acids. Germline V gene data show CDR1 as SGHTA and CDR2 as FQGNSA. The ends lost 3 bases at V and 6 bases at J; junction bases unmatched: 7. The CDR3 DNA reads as TGTGCCAGCAGCTTCACCGGGACAGGGGGCGCCGATACGCAGTATTTT. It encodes CASSFTGTGGADTQYF.

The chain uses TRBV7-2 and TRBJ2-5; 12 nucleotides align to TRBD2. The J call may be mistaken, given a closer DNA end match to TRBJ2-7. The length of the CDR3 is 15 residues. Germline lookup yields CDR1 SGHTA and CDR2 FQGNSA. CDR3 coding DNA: TGTGCCAGCAGGCCGGGACTAGCGGGCTCCTACGAGCAGTACTTC. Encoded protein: CASRPGLAGSYEQYF.

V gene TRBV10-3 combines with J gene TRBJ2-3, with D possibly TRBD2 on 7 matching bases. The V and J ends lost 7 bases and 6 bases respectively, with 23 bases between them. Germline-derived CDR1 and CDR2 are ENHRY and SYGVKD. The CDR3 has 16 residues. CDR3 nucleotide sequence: TGTGCCATCACCCAGCTAGGGGGGGGGCCTACGGATACGCAGTATTTT. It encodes CAITQLGGGPTDTQYF.

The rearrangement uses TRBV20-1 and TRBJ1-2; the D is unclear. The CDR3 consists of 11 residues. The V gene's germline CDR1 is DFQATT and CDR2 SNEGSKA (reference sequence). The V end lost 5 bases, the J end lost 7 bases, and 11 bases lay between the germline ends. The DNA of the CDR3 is TGCAGTGCTTGGAGTCTTGGTGGCTACACCTTC. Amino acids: CSAWSLGGYTF.

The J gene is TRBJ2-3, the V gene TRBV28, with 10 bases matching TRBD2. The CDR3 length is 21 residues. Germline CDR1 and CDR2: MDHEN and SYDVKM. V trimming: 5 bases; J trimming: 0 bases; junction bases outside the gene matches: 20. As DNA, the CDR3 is TGTGCCAGCAGTCCAACCACCCAAGGACTAGCGGCGCGCCTCAGCACAGATACGCAGTATTTT. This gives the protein CASSPTTQGLAARLSTDTQYF.

The CDR3 nucleotides read TGTGCCAGCACCAGGGAGGGCACTGAAGCTTTCTTT. Protein sequence: CASTREGTEAFF. This chain uses TRBV6-1 with TRBJ1-1; D perhaps matches TRBD1 (5 bases). Trimming took off 7 bases at V and 4 bases at J, with 10 bases between the two ends. The germline V gene encodes CDR1 MNHNS and CDR2 SASEGT. The CDR3 runs 12 residues.

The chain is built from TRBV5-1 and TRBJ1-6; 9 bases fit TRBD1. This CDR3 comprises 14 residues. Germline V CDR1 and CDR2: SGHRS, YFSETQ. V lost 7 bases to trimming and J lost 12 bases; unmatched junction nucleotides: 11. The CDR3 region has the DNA TGCGCCAGCTCAAGGGGACAGGGTAATAGACCCCTCCACTTT. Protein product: CASSRGQGNRPLHF.

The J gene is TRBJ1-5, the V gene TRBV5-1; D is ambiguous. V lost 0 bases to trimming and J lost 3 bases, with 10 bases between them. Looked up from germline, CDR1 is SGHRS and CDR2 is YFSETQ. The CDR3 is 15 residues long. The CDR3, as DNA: TGCGCCAGCAGCTTGGACGGGAGCCCCAATCAGCCCCAGCATTTT. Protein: CASSLDGSPNQPQHF. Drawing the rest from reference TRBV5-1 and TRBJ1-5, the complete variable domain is KAGVTQTPRYLIKTRGQQVTLSCSPISGHRSVSWYQQTPGQGLQFLFEYFSETQRNKGNFPGRFSGRQFSNSRSEMNVSTLELGDSALYLCASSLDGSPNQPQHFGDGTRLSIL.

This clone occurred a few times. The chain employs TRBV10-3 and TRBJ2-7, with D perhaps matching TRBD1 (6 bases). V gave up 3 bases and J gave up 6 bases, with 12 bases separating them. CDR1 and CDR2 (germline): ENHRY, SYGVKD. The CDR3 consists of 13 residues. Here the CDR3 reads CAISDFEGGEQYF. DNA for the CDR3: TGTGCCATCAGTGATTTTGAAGGGGGCGAGCAGTACTTC.

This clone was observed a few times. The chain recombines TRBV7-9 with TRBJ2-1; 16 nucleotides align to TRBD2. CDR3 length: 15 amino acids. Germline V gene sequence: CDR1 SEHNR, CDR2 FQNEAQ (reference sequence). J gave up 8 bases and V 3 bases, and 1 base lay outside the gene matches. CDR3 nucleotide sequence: TGTGCCAGCAGCTTGGGACTAGCGGGGGGGGATGAGCAGTTCTTC. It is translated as CASSLGLAGGDEQFF.

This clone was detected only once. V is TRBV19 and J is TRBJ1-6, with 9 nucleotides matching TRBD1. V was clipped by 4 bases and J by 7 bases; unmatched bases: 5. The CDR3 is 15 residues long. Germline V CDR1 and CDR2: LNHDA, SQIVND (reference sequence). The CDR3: CASSRTGERNSPLHF. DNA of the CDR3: TGTGCCAGTAGTAGGACAGGGGAGAGGAATTCACCCCTCCACTTT. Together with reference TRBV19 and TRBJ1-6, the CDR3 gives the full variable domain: DGGITQSPKYLFRKEGQNVTLSCEQNLNHDAMYWYRQDPGQGLRLIYYSQIVNDFQKGDIAEGYSVSREKKESFPLTVTSAQKNPTAFYLCASSRTGERNSPLHFGNGTRLTVT.

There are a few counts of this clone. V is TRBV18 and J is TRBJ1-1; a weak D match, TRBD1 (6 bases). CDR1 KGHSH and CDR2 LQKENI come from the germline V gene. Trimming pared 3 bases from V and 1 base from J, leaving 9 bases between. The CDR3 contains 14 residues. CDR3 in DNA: TGTGCCAGCTCACCGCTACAGGGGAACACTGAAGCTTTCTTT. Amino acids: CASSPLQGNTEAFF.

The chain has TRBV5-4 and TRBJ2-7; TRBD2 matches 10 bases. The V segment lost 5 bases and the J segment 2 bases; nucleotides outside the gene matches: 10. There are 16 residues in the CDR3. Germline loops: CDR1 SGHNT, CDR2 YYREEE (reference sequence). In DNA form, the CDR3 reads TGTGCCAGCAGTTCGTTGACTAGCGGGTTGACCTACGAGCAGTACTTC. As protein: CASSSLTSGLTYEQYF.

CDR3 residues: CAISGRTGDSHTF. The CDR3, as DNA: TGTGCCATCAGTGGACGGACAGGGGACTCGCACACCTTC. The chain uses TRBV10-3 and TRBJ1-2; TRBD1 matches at 9 bases. The germline CDR1 and CDR2 sequences are ENHRY and SYGVKD. The CDR3 runs to 13 residues. Germline trimming cut 4 bases from V and 12 bases from J; bases unmatched to any gene: 9.

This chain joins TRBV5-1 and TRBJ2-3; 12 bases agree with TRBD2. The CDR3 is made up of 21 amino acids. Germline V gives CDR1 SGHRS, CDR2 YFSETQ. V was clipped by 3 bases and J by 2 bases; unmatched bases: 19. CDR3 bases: TGCGCCAGCAGCTCCGACCCCCCGGGACTAGCGGGTGGGGGTGTCACAGATACGCAGTATTTT. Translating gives CASSSDPPGLAGGGVTDTQYF.

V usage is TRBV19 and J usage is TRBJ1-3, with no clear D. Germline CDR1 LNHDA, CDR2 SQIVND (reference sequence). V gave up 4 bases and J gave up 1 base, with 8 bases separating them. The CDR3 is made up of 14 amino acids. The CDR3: CASSTLPSGNTIYF. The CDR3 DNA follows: TGTGCCAGTAGTACCCTCCCTTCTGGAAACACCATATATTTT.